The 23 T cell receptor beta chains reported below all come from one sample, sequenced in a study of blood T cell repertoires in COVID-19. Clones were sequenced by immunoSEQ multiplex PCR, and TCRdb holds only the in-frame ones, with some missing. The table lists roughly 250,000 clones, nearly 90% of them singletons. The material sequenced was peripheral blood. The receptors were sampled from a middle-aged woman who had recovered from COVID-19.

This clone was observed a handful of times. This chain connects TRBV2 to TRBJ2-3, with TRBD2 matching over 14 bases. The CDR3 loop spans 15 amino acids. Looked up from germline, CDR1 is SNHLY and CDR2 is FYNNEI. The trim removed 9 bases at V and 5 bases at J, leaving 7 bases unmatched. As DNA, the CDR3 is TGTGCCAGTGGACGGGGGACTAGCGGGAGAGATACGCAGTATTTT. Its protein is CASGRGTSGRDTQYF. The full variable domain, completed using reference TRBV2 and TRBJ2-3, is EPEVTQTPSHQVTQMGQEVILRCVPISNHLYFYWYRQILGQKVEFLVSFYNNEISEKSEIFDDQFSVERPDGSNFTLKIRSTKLEDSAMYFCASGRGTSGRDTQYFGPGTRLTVL.

The J gene is TRBJ1-2, the V gene TRBV2, with 7 bases identical to TRBD1. V lost 9 bases and J lost 2; bases outside the gene matches: 3. CDR1 is SNHLY and CDR2 is FYNNEI in the germline V gene. The CDR3 has 12 amino acids. The CDR3: CASGTANYGYTF. The CDR3, as DNA: TGTGCCAGTGGGACAGCGAACTATGGCTACACCTTC.

The CDR3 region has the DNA TGTGCCAGCAGCCCTCGGAGTAGCGGATACTCCTACAATGAGCAGTTCTTC. Translating gives CASSPRSSGYSYNEQFF. The V call is TRBV7-9, the J call TRBJ2-1; weak D call: TRBD2 (6 bases). There are 17 residues in the CDR3. Germline V gives CDR1 SEHNR, CDR2 FQNEAQ (reference sequence). Trimming removed 5 bases at V and 0 bases at J, with 17 bases between.

The chain recombines TRBV15 with TRBJ2-1; TRBD1 aligns across 7 bases. Germline-derived CDR1 and CDR2 are LNHNV and YYDKDF (reference sequence). The V gene end was trimmed by 0 bases and the J gene end by 8 bases; junction bases not matched to a gene: 10. This CDR3 has 16 residues. The CDR3 DNA is TGTGCCACCAGCAGAGATTCAACAGGCGACAGGGATGAGCAGTTCTTC. The encoded protein is CATSRDSTGDRDEQFF.

The chain combines TRBV4-3 with TRBJ2-7; a weak D match, TRBD1 (6 bases). Germline CDR1 is LGHNA and CDR2 is YSLEER. Trimming removed 3 bases from V and 2 bases from J, with 14 bases in between. CDR3 size: 15 residues. In nucleotides, the CDR3 is TGCGCCAGCAGCCAGGGCCAGGGGACCCCCTACGAGCAGTACTTC. Protein product: CASSQGQGTPYEQYF.

V and J are TRBV19 and TRBJ2-7; 8 nucleotides line up with TRBD2. Germline lookup yields CDR1 LNHDA and CDR2 SQIVND (reference sequence). Trimming cost V 3 bases and J 0 bases; bases outside gene matches: 7. The CDR3 loop spans 16 amino acids. The CDR3, as DNA: TGTGCCAGTAGTATTAGGCTAGCGGGCCGCTCCTACGAGCAGTACTTC. Translating gives CASSIRLAGRSYEQYF.

The chain has TRBV2 and TRBJ1-5, with D possibly matching TRBD1 (6 bases). The CDR3 has 16 residues. In germline, CDR1 is SNHLY, CDR2 FYNNEI. V lost 4 bases and J 3 bases, leaving 16 bases between the germline ends. The CDR3 is CASSGPGQLNNQPQHF. CDR3 coding DNA: TGTGCCAGCAGTGGACCCGGACAGCTAAACAATCAGCCCCAGCATTTT.

V gene TRBV13 combines with J gene TRBJ2-2; 9 nucleotides line up with TRBD1. In germline, CDR1 is PRHDT, CDR2 FYEKMQ (reference sequence). The CDR3 is 17 amino acids. Trimming cost V 2 bases and J 4 bases; bases outside gene matches: 8. The CDR3 DNA reads as TGTGCCAGCAGCTTATTAGGTGACAGGGGGACCACCGGGGAGCTGTTTTTT. Its translation is CASSLLGDRGTTGELFF.

The V gene is TRBV5-4, the J gene TRBJ2-1; 9 bases line up with TRBD1. After removal of 4 bases from V and 2 bases from J, the junction contained 7 bases not matched to a gene. CDR1 is SGHNT and CDR2 is YYREEE in the germline V gene (reference sequence). The CDR3 extends over 16 amino acids. CDR3 DNA: TGTGCCAGCAGCCGTGGGACAGGGAGTGCCTACAATGAGCAGTTCTTC. This sequence encodes CASSRGTGSAYNEQFF. The full variable domain, in which reference TRBV5-4 and TRBJ2-1 provide the parts outside the CDR3, is ETGVTQSPTHLIKTRGQQVTLRCSSQSGHNTVSWYQQALGQGPQFIFQYYREEENGRGNFPPRFSGLQFPNYSSELNVNALELDDSALYLCASSRGTGSAYNEQFFGPGTRLTVL.

This chain connects TRBV7-2 to TRBJ2-3, with TRBD2 matching 10 bases. Germline trimming cut 11 bases from V and 1 base from J; bases unmatched to any gene: 6. Germline V CDR1 and CDR2: SGHTA, FQGNSA. This CDR3 contains 14 residues. The CDR3 sequence: CAGRLAGGTDTQYF. The CDR3 DNA reads TGTGCCGGGAGGCTAGCGGGGGGCACAGATACGCAGTATTTT.

CDR3 in amino acids: CASSYVKSPLHF. CDR3 in DNA: TGTGCCAGCAGTTACGTTAAATCACCCCTCCACTTT. The genes are TRBV6-6 and TRBJ1-6; D remains unclear. V was cut by 2 bases and J by 10 bases, with 6 bases left in between. There are 12 residues in the CDR3. Per the germline V gene, CDR1 is MNHNY and CDR2 is SVGAGI (reference sequence).

V gene TRBV28 combines with J gene TRBJ1-3, with TRBD1 as a possible D gene (6 bases). The CDR3 consists of 15 residues. Germline CDR1 reads MDHEN; CDR2 reads SYDVKM. Deletions cut 1 base from V and 5 bases from J, with 12 bases between. CDR3 amino acids: CASSLLGQIRNTIYF. The CDR3 nucleotides read TGTGCCAGCAGTTTATTAGGACAGATCAGAAACACCATATATTTT.

The chain carries TRBV7-9 and TRBJ2-7, with 10 bases aligning to TRBD1. Per the germline V gene, CDR1 is SEHNR and CDR2 is FQNEAQ (reference sequence). The J segment lost 2 bases and the V segment lost 3 bases, leaving 7 bases of the junction unmatched. The CDR3 contains 16 residues. The CDR3 nucleotides are TGTGCCAGCAGCTTCCCCGGGACAGGGGTAACCTACGAGCAGTACTTC. Translation gives CASSFPGTGVTYEQYF.

The J gene is TRBJ1-2, the V gene TRBV7-9; 7 nucleotides match TRBD1. V was clipped by 5 bases and J by 4 bases; unmatched bases: 13. Germline V gene data show CDR1 as SEHNR and CDR2 as FQNEAQ (reference sequence). This CDR3 comprises 16 residues. The CDR3 here is CASSLQRATGVYGYTF. The CDR3, as DNA: TGTGCCAGCAGCCTACAAAGGGCTACAGGGGTCTATGGCTACACCTTC.

Of note for this clone: The same CDR3 also results from other DNA sequences found in this sample. The J gene is TRBJ2-7, the V gene TRBV19; 7 bases line up with TRBD2. The germline V gene has CDR1 LNHDA and CDR2 SQIVND (reference sequence). The CDR3 contains 14 residues. V was clipped by 3 bases and J by 2 bases; unmatched bases: 4. The CDR3, as DNA: TGTGCCAGTAGTATCCGAGCGGGAACCTACGAGCAGTACTTC. This encodes CASSIRAGTYEQYF. Full variable domain (missing parts from reference TRBV19 and TRBJ2-7): DGGITQSPKYLFRKEGQNVTLSCEQNLNHDAMYWYRQDPGQGLRLIYYSQIVNDFQKGDIAEGYSVSREKKESFPLTVTSAQKNPTAFYLCASSIRAGTYEQYFGPGTRLTVT.

The chain combines TRBV10-1 with TRBJ1-1, with D possibly TRBD1 on 6 matching bases. There are 14 residues in the CDR3. V was trimmed by 4 bases and J by 6 bases, leaving 15 bases between them. Germline lookup yields CDR1 WNHNN and CDR2 SYGVQD (reference sequence). The CDR3 bases are TGCGCCAGCAGTGTGGCGGGGGCGACTCCTGAAGCTTTCTTT. Residues: CASSVAGATPEAFF.

The chain is built from TRBV18 and TRBJ2-1; D is unclear. Germline CDR1 and CDR2: KGHSH and LQKENI. This CDR3 has 15 residues. Trimming took off 2 bases at V and 2 bases at J, with 10 bases between the two ends. DNA of the CDR3: TGTGCCAGCTCACCATCCCCAGGAACCTACAATGAGCAGTTCTTC. Translating it yields CASSPSPGTYNEQFF.

V is TRBV11-2 and J is TRBJ2-7; no reliable D call. V lost 1 base to trimming and J lost 1 base, with 8 bases between them. The germline CDR1 and CDR2 sequences are SGHAT and FQNNGV. CDR3 size: 14 residues. This CDR3 reads CASSLAWASYEQYF. CDR3 coding DNA: TGTGCCAGCAGCTTAGCGTGGGCGTCCTACGAGCAGTACTTC.

This sequence joins TRBV7-9 and TRBJ1-2; tentatively, D is TRBD1 (5 bases). The CDR3 length is 13 residues. Germline CDR1 reads SEHNR; CDR2 reads FQNEAQ (reference sequence). Trimming stripped 4 bases from V and 2 bases from J, with 8 bases between. The CDR3 DNA is TGTGCCAGCAGCTCGACAGTCAACTATGGCTACACCTTC. It yields the protein CASSSTVNYGYTF.

The chain carries TRBV24-1 and TRBJ2-1; 12 bases align to TRBD2. The CDR3 runs to 16 residues. J was trimmed by 0 bases and V by 7 bases; bases with no gene match: 3. The V gene's germline CDR1 is KGHDR and CDR2 SFDVKD. CDR3 nucleotides: TGTGCCACCAGCGAACTAGCGGGAGGCTCCTACAATGAGCAGTTCTTC. Encoded protein: CATSELAGGSYNEQFF.

V is TRBV5-4 and J is TRBJ2-3; TRBD1 might be the D (5 bases). Looked up from germline, CDR1 is SGHNT and CDR2 is YYREEE (reference sequence). V shed 0 bases and J shed 4 bases, with 12 bases lying between them. This CDR3 is 15 amino acids long. As DNA, the CDR3 is TGTGCCAGCAGCTTGGATAGGGGCTTGGCAGATACGCAGTATTTT. It is translated as CASSLDRGLADTQYF.

This rearrangement joins TRBV29-1 to TRBJ1-6, with D possibly TRBD1 on 6 matching bases. V was shortened by 8 bases and J by 10 bases, with 18 bases between the two germline ends. The CDR3 extends over 13 amino acids. CDR1 is SQVTM, CDR2 ANQGSEA, per germline. This chain's CDR3 is CSPLRGGDSPLHF. Here the CDR3 DNA reads TGCAGCCCGCTGAGGGGGGGGGACTCACCCCTCCACTTT.

The chain joins TRBV7-3 to TRBJ1-2, with D uncertain. V shed 1 base and J shed 8 bases, with 11 bases lying between them. The length of the CDR3 is 13 residues. Looked up from germline, CDR1 is SGHTA and CDR2 is FQGTGA. CDR3 in DNA: TGTGCCAGCAGCTTAAATCGGGAAGCGGGCTACACCTTC. Amino acids: CASSLNREAGYTF.